This record concerns one T cell receptor (beta chain) sequence. The sample is drawn from a study of blood T cell repertoires in COVID-19. Turning to the study itself: Specimens from acute and convalescent COVID-19 originated in the United States, Italy and Spain. T cells, B-cell-depleted T cells, or PBMCs provided the cDNA or gDNA that served as material.

The CDR3 totals 15 residues. Germline V gives CDR1 MNHEY, CDR2 SVGEGT. V shed 5 bases and J 1 base; nucleotides not matched to a gene: 8. In the original analysis: Amplification of reference gene primers provided the estimated nucleated cell counts. The data were produced by immunoSEQ multiplex PCR, yet TCRdb's version contains in-frame clones alone and is incomplete. The D gene and trimming were derived from the DNA, and the V and J assignments and clone size from that table. The sample includes about 150,000 clones, 65% to 90% of them seen just once. The sequenced sample consisted of peripheral blood. The gene calls are TRBV6-2 or TRBV6-3 and TRBJ2-7, with 7 bases matching TRBD1. This clonotype was obtained from a woman aged 45-65 years with acute or convalescent COVID-19. The CDR3 here is CASSPQGRGSYEQYF. DNA for the CDR3: TGTGCCAGCAGTCCCCAGGGCAGGGGGTCCTACGAGCAGTACTTC.